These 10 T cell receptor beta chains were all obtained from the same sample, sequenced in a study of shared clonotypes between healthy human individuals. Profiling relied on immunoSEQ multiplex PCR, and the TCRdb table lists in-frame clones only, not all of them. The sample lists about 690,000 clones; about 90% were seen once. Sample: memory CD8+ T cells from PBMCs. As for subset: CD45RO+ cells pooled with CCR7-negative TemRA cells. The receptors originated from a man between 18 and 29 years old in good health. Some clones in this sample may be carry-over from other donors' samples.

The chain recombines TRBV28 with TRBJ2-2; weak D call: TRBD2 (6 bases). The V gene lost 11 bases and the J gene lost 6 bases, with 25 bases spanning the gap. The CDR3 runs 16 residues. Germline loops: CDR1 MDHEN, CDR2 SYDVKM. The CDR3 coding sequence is TGTGCCGCCGGGGGACGCTGGCTGGATTGGTCCGGGGAGCTGTTTTTT. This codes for CAAGGRWLDWSGELFF. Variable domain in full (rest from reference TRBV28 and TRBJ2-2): DVKVTQSSRYLVKRTGEKVFLECVQDMDHENMFWYRQDPGLGLRLIYFSYDVKMKEKGDIPEGYSVSREKKERFSLILESASTNQTSMYLCAAGGRWLDWSGELFFGEGSRLTVL.

The CDR3 nucleotides read TGTGCCAGCAGCTCTAGGTGGCAGGGGGCGCTTAATGGCTACACCTTC. It codes for CASSSRWQGALNGYTF. This rearrangement joins TRBV5-6 to TRBJ1-2; 8 bases match TRBD1. The CDR3 extends over 16 amino acids. V dropped 3 bases and J dropped 6; count of bases not matched to a gene: 13. Germline V gene lookup returns CDR1 SGHDT and CDR2 YYEEEE.

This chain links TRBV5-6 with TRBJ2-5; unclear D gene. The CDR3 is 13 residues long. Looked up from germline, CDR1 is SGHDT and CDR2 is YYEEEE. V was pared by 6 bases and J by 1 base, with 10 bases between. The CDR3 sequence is CASIDRIQETQYF. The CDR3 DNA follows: TGTGCCAGCATCGACCGCATCCAAGAGACCCAGTACTTC.

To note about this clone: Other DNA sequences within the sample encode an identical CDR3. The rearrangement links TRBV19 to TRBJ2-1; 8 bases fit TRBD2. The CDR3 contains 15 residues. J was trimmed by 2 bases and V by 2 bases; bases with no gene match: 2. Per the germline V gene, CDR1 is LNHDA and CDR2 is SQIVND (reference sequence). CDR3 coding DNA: TGTGCCAGTAGTATAACTAGCGGAACCTACAATGAGCAGTTCTTC. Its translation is CASSITSGTYNEQFF.

CDR3 sequence: CASSGGIGNTIYF. CDR3 bases: TGTGCCAGCAGTGGTGGTATTGGAAACACCATATATTTT. This rearrangement joins TRBV25-1 to TRBJ1-3, with D hard to call. CDR3 length equals 13 residues. Trimming shortened V by 4 bases and J by 3 bases, and 7 bases separated the two germline ends. CDR1 and CDR2 from the germline V gene are MGHDK and SYGVNS.

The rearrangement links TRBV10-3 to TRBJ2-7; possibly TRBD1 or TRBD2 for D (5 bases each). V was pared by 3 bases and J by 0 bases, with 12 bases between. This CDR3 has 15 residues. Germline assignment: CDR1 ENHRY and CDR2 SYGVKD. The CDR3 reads CAISDPWGTSYEQYF. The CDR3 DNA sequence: TGTGCCATCAGTGACCCCTGGGGGACCTCCTACGAGCAGTACTTC.

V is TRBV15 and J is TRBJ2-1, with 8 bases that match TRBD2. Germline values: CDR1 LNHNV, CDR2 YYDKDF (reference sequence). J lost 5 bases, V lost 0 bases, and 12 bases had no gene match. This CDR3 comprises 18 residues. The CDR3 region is CATSRDQAIAGIHNEQFF. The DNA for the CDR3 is TGTGCCACCAGCAGAGATCAAGCCATAGCGGGAATTCACAATGAGCAGTTCTTC.

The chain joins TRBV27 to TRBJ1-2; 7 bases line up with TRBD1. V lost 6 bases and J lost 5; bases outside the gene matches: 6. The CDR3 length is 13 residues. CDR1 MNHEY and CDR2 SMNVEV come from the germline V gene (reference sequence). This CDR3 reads CASSHGQEYGYTF. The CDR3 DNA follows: TGTGCCAGCAGCCACGGACAGGAATATGGCTACACCTTC.

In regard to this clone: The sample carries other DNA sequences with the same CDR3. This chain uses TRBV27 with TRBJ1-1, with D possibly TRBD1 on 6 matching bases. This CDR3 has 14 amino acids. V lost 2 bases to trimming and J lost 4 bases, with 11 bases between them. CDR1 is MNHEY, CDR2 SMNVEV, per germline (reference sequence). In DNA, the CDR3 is TGTGCCAGCAGTTTACTACAAGGGGGCACTGAAGCTTTCTTT. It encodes CASSLLQGGTEAFF.

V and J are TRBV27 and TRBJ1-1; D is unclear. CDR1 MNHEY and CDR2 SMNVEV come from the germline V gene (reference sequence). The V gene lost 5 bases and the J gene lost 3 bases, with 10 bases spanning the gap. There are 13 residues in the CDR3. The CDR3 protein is CASSPYLDTEAFF. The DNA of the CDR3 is TGTGCCAGCAGTCCCTACCTGGACACTGAAGCTTTCTTT.